This T cell receptor beta chain emerged from a study of blood T cell repertoires in COVID-19. At the level of the study: Sites in the United States, Italy and Spain provided acute and convalescent COVID-19 samples.

Authors' processing steps: Reference gene primers were amplified, and this amplification served to estimate nucleated cell counts. Here immunoSEQ multiplex PCR was the method, and the copy in TCRdb shows in-frame clones only, minus some. The V and J calls and clone size were taken over from that table, and D and trimming were inferred from the DNA. Seen here are about 160,000 clones, around 90% observed once, and the top ten hold more than 2%. Germline CDR1 SEHNR, CDR2 FQNEAQ (reference sequence). J lost 5 bases, V lost 5 bases, and 8 bases had no gene match. The CDR3 is 15 residues long. This chain uses TRBV7-9 with TRBJ1-1, with 10 bases matching TRBD1. This receptor was identified in a man younger than 35 with acute or convalescent COVID-19. Sequencing was carried out using peripheral blood. In nucleotides, the CDR3 is TGTGCCAGCAGCCAAACGACAGGGGGCCTGACTGAAGCTTTCTTT. As protein: CASSQTTGGLTEAFF.